The sequence of this T cell receptor (beta chain) was determined in a study of technical replicates of blood from a few donors. This CDR3 has 12 amino acids. Germline CDR1 reads LNHDA; CDR2 reads SQIVND (reference sequence). Unmatched junction bases numbered 4, after V lost 7 bases and J lost 6 bases. The protocol was immunoSEQ multiplex PCR, while the TCRdb copy is restricted to in-frame clones and leaves out a portion. The sample records 70,000 or so clones, 91% being singletons. The chain couples TRBV19 to TRBJ1-2; 8 nucleotides line up with TRBD1. The source of this sequence is a human donor in good health. Some clones in this sample may be carry-over from other donors' samples. Sequenced material: T cells isolated from PBMCs. The DNA of the CDR3 is TGTGCCAGTAACACAGGGGGGGATGGCTACACCTTC. This translates into CASNTGGDGYTF.